Here is one T cell receptor beta chain with its context. Its antigen is unknown. No much larger clone is present one base from it, and per-base qualities are unavailable. Germline trimming: 5 bases from V, 1 base from J; junction bases outside gene matches: 10. The CDR3 starts with the cysteine, ends with the phenylalanine, and has 15 residues. Just the 45-base CDR3 DNA is kept, in frame starting at base 1. CDR1 is given as GTSNPN and CDR2 as SVGIG, both from the germline V gene (reference sequence). The cohort consisted of approximately 670 healthy bone marrow donors. At the time of sampling, every cohort member was nominally healthy, though immune exposures that went unrecorded were likely present. The donor tested CMV seronegative, placing the donor among the 300 to 450 seronegative members of the cohort. A peripheral blood sample was collected from each donor, and TCR beta sequencing was performed on peripheral blood mononuclear cells. Genomic DNA extraction from the blood cell samples was performed with the Qiagen DNeasy Blood Extraction Kit.

The data belong to a study of cytomegalovirus exposure and HLA in healthy donors (dated by TCRdb to 2017 to 2019). Notes on the research overall: According to an earlier analysis of around 600 of the donors, about 170 million T cells yielded over 100 million unique TCR beta sequences and 250 to 350 Gb of sequence data. An earlier analysis of 587 of the donors applied high-throughput TCR beta sequencing to assess whether each TCR beta V gene segment acted as functional or pseudogenic. In a later genetic analysis, genome-wide SNP genotypes for about 55% of the roughly 700 donors were used, and that subset was treated as a discovery cohort. Of the roughly 400 genotyped donors, approximately 83% fell in the genetic ancestry cluster associated with self-reported Caucasian donors. Using immunosequencing, the study profiled T cell repertoires from 640 or so subjects and related those repertoires to cytomegalovirus serostatus. Because of strong linkage in the cohort, a few DR-DQ haplotypes were treated as single units for association and clustering. The number of typed donors differed by locus: 629-630 for A, B, C, DRB1 and DQB1; approximately 520 for DQA1; fewer than 610 for DPA1; and about 450 for DPB1. Rather than using new phenotypic data, the later analysis identified candidate immune exposures from TCR beta sequences and from how often those sequences occurred across donors. Among about 390 genotyped donors of the cohort, an average of around 240,000 unique TCR beta nucleotide sequences were sequenced per donor, approximately 20% of them non-productive. Donor age, sex, ethnicity and CMV serostatus were compiled together with the repertoire data. An early release covering 550 to 650 HLA-typed donors comprised roughly 300 gigabases of sequencing data and roughly 86 million unique TCR sequences. A later analysis re-examined previously published TCR beta repertoires from more than 650 donors and added high-resolution HLA genotyping to investigate patterns of TCR occurrence. All discovery cohort repertoires had been generated using a single sequencing platform. The aim of the study was to test whether cataloging public T cell receptors could identify signatures of past pathogen exposure. The study combined high-throughput TCR immunosequencing, statistical association of individual TCRs with disease status, and machine learning to predict cytomegalovirus infection status. HLA typing included class I and class II loci at four-digit resolution. Besides the first cohort of around 670 subjects, a separate validation cohort made up of some 110 different subjects was used.

Libraries came from the immunoSEQ multiplex PCR assay. For the multiplex PCR, a mixture combining 60 forward primers for TCR Vbeta segments and 13 reverse primers for TCR Jbeta segments was used. Amplification of the CDR3 region of rearranged TCR beta genes was performed with a multiplex PCR assay on genomic DNA. Amplified TCR beta libraries were sequenced as 87-base-pair reads on the Illumina HiSeq System. In the paper's pipeline: A later analysis tallied around 87 million unique TCR beta chains across the 700 or so repertoires, and approximately 9.9 million of those chains were shared by two or more donors. To remove PCR and sequencing errors, raw reads were error-corrected and collapsed into unique sequences using a nearest-neighbor algorithm that merged closely related sequences. CDR3 sequences were aligned to IMGT reference sequences to assign V, D and J gene segments. Each retained sequence needed at least a six-nucleotide match to both a V gene segment and a J gene segment. A rearrangement was called productive if the CDR3 had no stop codons and remained in frame with V and J, and every other rearrangement was called non-productive. CDR3 was defined by IMGT convention, running from the second conserved V-encoded cysteine to the conserved J-encoded phenylalanine. Sequences without an unambiguous match to a single V gene segment were excluded from the earlier analysis of over 500 of the donors. An earlier analysis of 587 of the donors called V segments functional above 56.7% productive rearrangements and segregating when the between-donor standard deviation exceeded 5%. A statistical classification framework was built for diagnosing cytomegalovirus status from the catalog of TCR beta chain sequences. A later analysis assigned V and J genes by comparing TCR nucleotide sequences with IMGT/GENE-DB human TR gene sequences. In a later analysis, CDR3 sequences and most-parsimonious VDJ recombination scenarios were assigned using the TCRdist pipeline. A later analysis defined each TCR beta chain by its CDR3 amino acid sequence plus V-gene family, and excluded reads lacking a unique V-gene family. A later analysis removed 600 or so highly shared, low-generation-probability nucleotide sequences to deal with suspected cross-contamination and a sequencing artifact. In a later analysis, a clonal expansion index was calculated for each public chain from normalized within-repertoire ranks of inferred template counts. In a later analysis, generation probabilities were computed with a VDJ recombination model fitted to out-of-frame rearrangements, and the resulting probabilities were checked against IGoR. In a later analysis, hypergeometric tests were used to score TCR-TCR, TCR-HLA and TCR-CMV co-occurrence, with a repertoire-size bias correction applied to TCR pairs. False discovery rates were estimated in a later analysis by permuting HLA or CMV assignments 20 times. A later analysis grouped co-occurring TCRs with DBSCAN, adding TCRdist sequence similarity when clustering within HLA-allele-positive subsets. Repertoires with fewer than 30,000 or more than 120,000 public chains, plus five repertoires with anomalous nucleotide sharing, were excluded from co-occurrence clustering. TCRdb's version of the immuneACCESS table is confined to in-frame rearrangements and falls short of the full clone set. An unresolved V gene accounts for under half of the shortfall where checked; the remainder is of unknown origin. V, J and clone size are those of that table, while D and trimming were read from the DNA. Recorded for this sample are about 240,000 clones; around 83% of them occurred a single time. Jointly, the top ten make up about 0.25% of the sample.

Findings and caveats that apply to the study as a whole: Immune exposure information for the cohort was limited to CMV serostatus. Because counts were too low, some 17 rarely observed V segments, including chromosome 9 orphons, were left out of the earlier analysis of some 600 of the donors. In both the original and validation cohorts, the classifier was reported to diagnose cytomegalovirus status with high specificity and sensitivity. Roughly uniform sequencing depth across donors was assumed in presence/absence analyses, although this assumption may not hold. The authors suggested that the approach could potentially be generalized to other disease states and immunological phenotypes. A later analysis found that HLA-associated TCR beta chains were more clonally expanded and had lower generation probabilities than equally common non-associated chains. Most CMV-associated TCR beta chains appeared to be HLA-restricted in a later analysis, and the HLA associations seemed to be driven largely by CMV exposure. Linkage disequilibrium might explain the correlated functional status among segregating V segments, but an unknown experimental factor could not be excluded. Across donors, most TCR sequences were observed very rarely, whereas some public TCRs were present in many individuals. In a later genetic analysis, a missense DCLRE1C variant was associated with V-gene and J-gene trimming of TCR beta chains, and the association was replicated in an independent cohort. A later analysis found that TCR association rates varied across HLA loci, with DRB1 alleles showing the most associated TCRs and HLA-C alleles the fewest. At a false discovery rate of 0.05, a later analysis linked 15,000 to 20,000 TCR beta sequences to specific HLA alleles. The 87-base-pair reads could not distinguish some IMGT-functional V segments, including TRBV6-2 and TRBV6-3, so those segments were excluded. Compared with the 666-donor mean, donors in an Asian-associated ancestry cluster had fewer N-insertions in productive TCRs, according to a later genetic analysis. In vitro tests confirmed that a few of the cytomegalovirus-associated TCR beta chains recognize cytomegalovirus antigens. A group of highly shared sequence variants was considered likely to be a technical artifact of the sequencing pipeline. HLA typing was unavailable for some donors at each locus, so association tests used only the typed subset. When HLA alleles, especially DR and DQ, strongly co-occurred, attributing TCR associations to individual alleles was difficult. A total of 150 to 200 TCR beta chains were listed by the study as associated with cytomegalovirus. A further reported finding was that TCR beta sequences accurately predicted the HLA-A and HLA-B alleles for most subjects in the first cohort. In this cohort, only TCR beta chains were sequenced, and detectable features were limited by the absence of alpha or paired-chain data. In an earlier analysis of some 640 of the donors, most TCR beta V segments were observed in productive rearrangements about 87% or about 30% of the time, broadly matching IMGT annotations. According to a later analysis, parvovirus B19, influenza, CMV and Epstein-Barr virus appeared linked to several top co-occurrence clusters.

The sequence derives from a girl under 10 years old in good health and CMV-seronegative. Recombination joined TRBV30 with TRBJ2-5; the central 7 bases match TRBD1. Sequenced sample: PBMCs. DNA sequence: TGTGCCTGGGTTGACGCATGGACAGGCCAAGAGACCCAGTACTTC. It encodes CAWVDAWTGQETQYF.